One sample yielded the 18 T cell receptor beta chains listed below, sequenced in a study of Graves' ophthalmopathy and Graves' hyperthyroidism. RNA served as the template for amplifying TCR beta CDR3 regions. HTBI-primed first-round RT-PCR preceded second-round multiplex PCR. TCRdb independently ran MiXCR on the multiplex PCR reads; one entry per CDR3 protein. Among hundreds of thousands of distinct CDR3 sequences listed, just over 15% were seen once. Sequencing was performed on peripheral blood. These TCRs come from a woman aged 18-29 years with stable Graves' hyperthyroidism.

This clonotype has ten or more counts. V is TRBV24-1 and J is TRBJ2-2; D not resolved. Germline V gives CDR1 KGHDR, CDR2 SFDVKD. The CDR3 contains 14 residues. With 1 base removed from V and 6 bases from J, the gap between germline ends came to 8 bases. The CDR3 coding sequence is TGTGCCACCAGTGATTTCCAGAGGCCCGGGGAGCTGTTTTTT. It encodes CATSDFQRPGELFF.

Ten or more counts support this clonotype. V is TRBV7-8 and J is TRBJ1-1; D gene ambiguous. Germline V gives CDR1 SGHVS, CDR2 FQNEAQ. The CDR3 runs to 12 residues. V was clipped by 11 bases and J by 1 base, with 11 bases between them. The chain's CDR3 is CADSDGNTEAFF. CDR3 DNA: TGTGCCGACTCAGACGGGAACACTGAAGCTTTCTTT.

DNA of the CDR3: TGTGCCAGTAGTCCCTCCGGGACAGTCGGCTACACCTTC. Amino acid sequence: CASSPSGTVGYTF. The chain joins TRBV19 to TRBJ1-2; the match to TRBD1 covers 7 bases. This CDR3 comprises 13 residues. V was clipped by 5 bases and J by 8 bases; unmatched bases: 8. Germline CDR1 LNHDA, CDR2 SQIVND (reference sequence).

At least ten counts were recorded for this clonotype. CDR3 nucleotide sequence: TGTGCCAGCAGCCCTCGACAGGGGCGCGGCACCGGGGAGCTGTTTTTT. It translates to CASSPRQGRGTGELFF. The rearrangement joins TRBV7-2 to TRBJ2-2; 8 nucleotides match TRBD1. Germline V CDR1 and CDR2: SGHTA, FQGNSA. This CDR3 contains 16 residues. V gave up 5 bases and J gave up 4 bases; unmatched junction bases: 9.

As DNA, the CDR3 is TGTGCCAGCAGCGCGCGAGGAGCTATGAACACTGAAGCTTTCTTT. It encodes CASSARGAMNTEAFF. V usage is TRBV5-4 and J usage is TRBJ1-1; D is undetermined. Per the germline V gene, CDR1 is SGHNT and CDR2 is YYREEE (reference sequence). The V and J ends lost 4 bases and 0 bases respectively, with 13 bases between them. The CDR3 contains 15 residues.

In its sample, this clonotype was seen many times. The CDR3 DNA reads as TGCAGTGCTAGTAGGGGGGCGTGGGGCTACACCTTC. Protein: CSASRGAWGYTF. V is TRBV20-1 and J is TRBJ1-2, with D possibly matching TRBD1 (6 bases). V lost 3 bases and J 8 bases, leaving 13 bases between the germline ends. Germline CDR1 reads DFQATT; CDR2 reads SNEGSKA (reference sequence). The CDR3 totals 12 residues.

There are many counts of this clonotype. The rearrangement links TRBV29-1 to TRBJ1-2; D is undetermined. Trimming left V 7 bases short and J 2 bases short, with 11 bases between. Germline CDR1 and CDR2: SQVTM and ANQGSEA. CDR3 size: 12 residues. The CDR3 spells CSAEHANYGYTF. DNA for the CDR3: TGCAGCGCAGAACACGCGAACTATGGCTACACCTTC.

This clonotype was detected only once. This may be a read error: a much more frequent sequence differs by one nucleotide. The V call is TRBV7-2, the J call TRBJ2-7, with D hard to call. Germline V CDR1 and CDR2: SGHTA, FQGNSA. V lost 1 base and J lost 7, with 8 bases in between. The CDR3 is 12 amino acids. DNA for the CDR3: TGTGCCAGCAGCTTAGATATAAGGGAGCAGTACTTC. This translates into CASSLDIREQYF.

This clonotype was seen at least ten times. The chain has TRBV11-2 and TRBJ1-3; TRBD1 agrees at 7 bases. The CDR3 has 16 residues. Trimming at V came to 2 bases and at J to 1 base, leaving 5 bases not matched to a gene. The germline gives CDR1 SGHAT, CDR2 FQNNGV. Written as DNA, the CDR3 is TGTGCCAGCAGCTTATCCCCGACAGGGTCTGGAAACACCATATATTTT. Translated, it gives CASSLSPTGSGNTIYF.

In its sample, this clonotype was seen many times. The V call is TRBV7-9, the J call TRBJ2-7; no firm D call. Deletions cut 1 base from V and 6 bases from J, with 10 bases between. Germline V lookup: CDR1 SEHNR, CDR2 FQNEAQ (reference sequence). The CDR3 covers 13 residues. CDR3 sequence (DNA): TGTGCCAGCAGCTTAGACTCCCAGGTCGAGCAGTACTTC. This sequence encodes CASSLDSQVEQYF. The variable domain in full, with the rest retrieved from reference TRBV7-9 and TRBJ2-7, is DTGVSQNPRHKITKRGQNVTFRCDPISEHNRLYWYRQTLGQGPEFLTYFQNEAQLEKSRLLSDRFSAERPKGSFSTLEIQRTEQGDSAMYLCASSLDSQVEQYFGPGTRLTVT.

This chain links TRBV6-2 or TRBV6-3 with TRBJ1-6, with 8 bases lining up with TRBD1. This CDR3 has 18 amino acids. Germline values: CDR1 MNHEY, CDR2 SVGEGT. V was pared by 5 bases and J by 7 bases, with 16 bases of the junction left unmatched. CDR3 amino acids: CASSLGQDAESKNSPLHF. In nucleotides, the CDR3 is TGTGCCAGCAGTCTGGGACAGGACGCGGAGTCAAAGAATTCACCCCTCCACTTT.

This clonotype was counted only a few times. The CDR3 nucleotides are TGTGCCAGCAGCCAAGGGAATAGCGGGGGGGAGACCCAGTACTTC. It yields the protein CASSQGNSGGETQYF. J is TRBJ2-5 and V is TRBV3-1, with 10 nucleotides matching TRBD2. CDR1 and CDR2 (germline): LGHDT, YNNKEL (reference sequence). The CDR3 has 15 residues. V gave up 1 base and J gave up 5 bases; unmatched junction bases: 4.

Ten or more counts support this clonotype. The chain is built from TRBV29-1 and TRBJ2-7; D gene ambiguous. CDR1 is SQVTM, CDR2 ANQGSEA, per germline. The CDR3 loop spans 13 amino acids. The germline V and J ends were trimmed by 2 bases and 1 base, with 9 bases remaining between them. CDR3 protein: CSVEFRPSYEQYF. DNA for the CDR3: TGCAGCGTTGAATTTCGGCCATCCTACGAGCAGTACTTC.

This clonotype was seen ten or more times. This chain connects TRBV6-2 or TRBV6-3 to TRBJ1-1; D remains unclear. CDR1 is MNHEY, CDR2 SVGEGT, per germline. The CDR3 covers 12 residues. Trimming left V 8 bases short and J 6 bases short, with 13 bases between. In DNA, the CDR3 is TGTGCCAGCCGGGTTGGACGTGCTGAAGCTTTCTTT. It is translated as CASRVGRAEAFF.

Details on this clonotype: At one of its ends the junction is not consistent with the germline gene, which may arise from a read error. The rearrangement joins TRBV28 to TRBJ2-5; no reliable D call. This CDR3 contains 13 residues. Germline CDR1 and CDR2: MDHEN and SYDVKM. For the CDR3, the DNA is TGTGCCAGCCTAAGGTTGAGCCAAGAGACCAAGTACTTC. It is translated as CASLRLSQETKYF.

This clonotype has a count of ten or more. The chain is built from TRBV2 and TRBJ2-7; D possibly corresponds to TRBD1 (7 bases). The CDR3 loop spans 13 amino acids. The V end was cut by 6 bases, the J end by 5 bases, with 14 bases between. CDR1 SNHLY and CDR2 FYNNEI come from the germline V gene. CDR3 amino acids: CASRRQGGDEQYF. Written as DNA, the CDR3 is TGTGCCAGCAGGAGACAGGGCGGGGACGAGCAGTACTTC.

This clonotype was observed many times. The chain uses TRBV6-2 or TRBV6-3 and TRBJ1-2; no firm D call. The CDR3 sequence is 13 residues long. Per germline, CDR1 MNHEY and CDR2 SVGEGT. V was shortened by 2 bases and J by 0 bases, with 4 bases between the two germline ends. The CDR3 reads CASSYSANYGYTF. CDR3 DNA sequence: TGTGCCAGCAGTTACAGTGCTAACTATGGCTACACCTTC.

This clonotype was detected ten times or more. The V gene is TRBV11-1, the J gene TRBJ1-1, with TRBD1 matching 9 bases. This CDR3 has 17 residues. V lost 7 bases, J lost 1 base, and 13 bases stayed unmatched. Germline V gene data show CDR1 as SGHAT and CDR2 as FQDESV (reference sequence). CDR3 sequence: CASTYRTGGAGNTEAFF. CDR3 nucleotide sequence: TGTGCCAGCACGTACAGAACAGGGGGCGCGGGGAACACTGAAGCTTTCTTT. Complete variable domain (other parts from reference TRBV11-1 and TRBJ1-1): EAEVAQSPRYKITEKSQAVAFWCDPISGHATLYWYRQILGQGPELLVQFQDESVVDDSQLPKDRFSAERLKGVDSTLKIQPAELGDSAMYLCASTYRTGGAGNTEAFFGQGTRLTVV.